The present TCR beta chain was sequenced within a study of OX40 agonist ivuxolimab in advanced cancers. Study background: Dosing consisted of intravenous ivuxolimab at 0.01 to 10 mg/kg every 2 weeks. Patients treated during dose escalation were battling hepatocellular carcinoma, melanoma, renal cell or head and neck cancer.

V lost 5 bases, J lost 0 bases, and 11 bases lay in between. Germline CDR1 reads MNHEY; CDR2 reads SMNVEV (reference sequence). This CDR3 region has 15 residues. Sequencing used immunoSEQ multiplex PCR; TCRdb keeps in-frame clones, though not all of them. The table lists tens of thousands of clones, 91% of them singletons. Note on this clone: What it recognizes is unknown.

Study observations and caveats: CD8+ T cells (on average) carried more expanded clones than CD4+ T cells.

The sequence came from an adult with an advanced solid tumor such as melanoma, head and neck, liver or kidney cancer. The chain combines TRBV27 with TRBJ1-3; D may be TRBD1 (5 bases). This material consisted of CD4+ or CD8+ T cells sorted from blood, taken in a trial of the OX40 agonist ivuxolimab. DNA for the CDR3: TGTGCCAGCAGTCGGGACGGCAGCTCTGGAAACACCATATATTTT. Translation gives CASSRDGSSGNTIYF.